The 30 T cell receptor beta chains reported below all come from one sample, sequenced in a study of blood T cell repertoires in COVID-19. The data were produced by immunoSEQ multiplex PCR, yet TCRdb's version contains in-frame clones alone and is incomplete. The sample holds about 22,000 clones, around four fifths seen once. The specimen was peripheral blood. All receptors come from a man aged 80 or over with active or convalescent COVID-19.

This clone appeared a few times. The chain links TRBV7-9 to TRBJ2-5, with 7 positions matching TRBD2. There are 15 residues in the CDR3. V gave up 0 bases and J gave up 4 bases; unmatched junction bases: 5. Germline V gives CDR1 SEHNR, CDR2 FQNEAQ (reference sequence). The CDR3 DNA sequence: TGTGCCAGCAGCTTAGCGGGAGGGTTGGTAGAGACCCAGTACTTC. Translated, it gives CASSLAGGLVETQYF.

CDR3 in amino acids: CASSSDRSPYEQYF. DNA of the CDR3: TGTGCCAGCAGCTCGGACAGGAGCCCCTACGAGCAGTACTTC. The rearrangement joins TRBV7-6 to TRBJ2-7, with 7 bases identical to TRBD1. The V gene's germline CDR1 is SGHVS and CDR2 FNYEAQ. The CDR3 loop spans 14 amino acids. V trimming: 4 bases; J trimming: 2 bases; junction bases outside the gene matches: 5.

The V and J genes are TRBV19 and TRBJ2-3, with D hard to call. The germline V gene has CDR1 LNHDA and CDR2 SQIVND (reference sequence). This CDR3 has 15 amino acids. The ends were cut back, 8 bases at V and 0 bases at J, with 15 bases in the middle. The CDR3 bases are TGTGCCAGTTCTACTCAGGCCTCTAGCACAGATACGCAGTATTTT. As protein: CASSTQASSTDTQYF.

The chain is built from TRBV20-1 and TRBJ2-3; the match to TRBD2 covers 11 bases. The CDR3 spans 15 residues. CDR1 and CDR2 (germline): DFQATT, SNEGSKA (reference sequence). The V gene end was trimmed by 3 bases and the J gene end by 2 bases; junction bases not matched to a gene: 4. CDR3 in amino acids: CSASSSGGITDTQYF. The CDR3 coding sequence is TGCAGTGCTAGTTCTAGCGGGGGGATCACAGATACGCAGTATTTT.

The rearrangement links TRBV7-2 to TRBJ2-4; D is perhaps TRBD2 (6 bases). V lost 2 bases and J 0 bases, leaving 17 bases between the germline ends. CDR1 and CDR2 from the germline V gene are SGHTA and FQGNSA. The CDR3 consists of 18 residues. DNA of the CDR3: TGTGCCAGCAGCTTACCCCAACGGGGGAGGAAAGCCAAAAACATTCAGTACTTC. Its protein is CASSLPQRGRKAKNIQYF.

V is TRBV19 and J is TRBJ1-4; 9 nucleotides line up with TRBD1. V lost 10 bases and J lost 5; bases outside the gene matches: 11. The CDR3 is 15 amino acids. Germline V CDR1 and CDR2: LNHDA, SQIVND (reference sequence). The CDR3 DNA reads as TGTGCCACCAGTTTCCCGGGACAGGGAAATGAAAAACTGTTTTTT. The encoded protein is CATSFPGQGNEKLFF.

The chain carries TRBV19 and TRBJ1-2, with TRBD1 as a possible D gene (5 bases). The CDR3 is 13 amino acids. In germline, CDR1 is LNHDA, CDR2 SQIVND (reference sequence). V lost 3 bases to trimming and J lost 6 bases, with 11 bases between them. In DNA form, the CDR3 reads TGTGCCAGTAGTATGGGCAGGGAGGATGGCTACACCTTC. The encoded protein is CASSMGREDGYTF.

The V gene is TRBV5-1, the J gene TRBJ2-1; tentative D call: TRBD1 (6 bases). The CDR3 is 14 amino acids. V was trimmed by 6 bases and J by 8 bases, leaving 18 bases between them. Germline lookup yields CDR1 SGHRS and CDR2 YFSETQ. The CDR3 reads CASNGQTGPHEQFF. The CDR3 nucleotides read TGCGCCAGCAACGGACAGACGGGTCCCCATGAGCAGTTCTTC.

The chain uses TRBV2 and TRBJ2-3, with TRBD2 matching 10 bases. Germline V lookup: CDR1 SNHLY, CDR2 FYNNEI. The V segment lost 6 bases and the J segment 3 bases; nucleotides outside the gene matches: 9. The CDR3 totals 16 residues. The CDR3 DNA reads as TGTGCCAGCAGCGCCTGGACTAGCGGCAATACAGATACGCAGTATTTT. Protein product: CASSAWTSGNTDTQYF.

Here the CDR3 reads CASSLPTSGGTRGELFF. CDR3 nucleotides: TGTGCCAGCAGTTTACCGACTAGCGGGGGGACGAGAGGGGAGCTGTTTTTT. The chain joins TRBV28 to TRBJ2-2; 13 nucleotides agree with TRBD2. There are 17 residues in the CDR3. The germline gives CDR1 MDHEN, CDR2 SYDVKM. The V and J ends lost 2 bases and 8 bases, in that order; junction bases with no gene match: 8.

This rearrangement joins TRBV6-5 to TRBJ1-4, with TRBD1 identical over 10 bases. CDR1 MNHEY and CDR2 SVGAGI come from the germline V gene. The CDR3 is 12 amino acids. Trimming at V came to 6 bases and at J to 13 bases, leaving 5 bases not matched to a gene. The CDR3 protein is CASSGQGGRLFF. DNA for the CDR3: TGTGCCAGCAGCGGACAGGGGGGTAGACTGTTTTTT.

The rearrangement uses TRBV12-5 and TRBJ2-1, with D possibly matching TRBD1 (6 bases). This CDR3 has 14 amino acids. V was shortened by 0 bases and J by 9 bases, with 12 bases between the two germline ends. Germline assignment: CDR1 LGHNT and CDR2 FRNRAP. The CDR3 here is CASGLVRTVIEQFF. In DNA form, the CDR3 reads TGTGCTAGTGGTTTGGTAAGGACAGTCATTGAGCAGTTCTTC.

The sample holds one count of this clone. This sequence joins TRBV12-3 or TRBV12-4 and TRBJ2-1; no firm D call. V was cut by 3 bases and J by 9 bases, with 9 bases left in between. The CDR3 runs to 12 residues. The CDR3 spells CASSLRTGEQFF. For the CDR3, the DNA is TGTGCCAGCAGTTTGAGAACCGGTGAGCAGTTCTTC.

This chain uses TRBV3-1 (or the pseudogene TRBV3-2) with TRBJ1-2; D may be TRBD1 (6 bases). CDR1 is LGHDT, CDR2 YNNKEL, per germline (reference sequence). V was cut by 3 bases and J by 5 bases, with 13 bases left in between. The CDR3 runs to 14 residues. The CDR3 DNA is TGTGCCAGCAGCCAGACAGGTGGTGGGTATGGCTACACCTTC. It encodes CASSQTGGGYGYTF.

The CDR3 DNA reads as TGTGCCAGCAGCTTGGCCAACGGGATAAGCACAGATACGCAGTATTTT. This sequence encodes CASSLANGISTDTQYF. The rearrangement links TRBV5-4 to TRBJ2-3, with D possibly matching TRBD2 (5 bases). The length of the CDR3 is 16 residues. CDR1 is SGHNT, CDR2 YYREEE, per germline (reference sequence). Trimming shortened V by 0 bases and J by 0 bases, and 11 bases separated the two germline ends.

V gene TRBV18 combines with J gene TRBJ2-2, with D tentatively TRBD1 (6 bases). The CDR3 loop spans 15 amino acids. Trimming cost V 2 bases and J 5 bases, with 12 bases left between them. Germline loops: CDR1 KGHSH, CDR2 LQKENI. CDR3 DNA: TGTGCCAGCTCACCAGCCGGGACACGAACCGGGGAGCTGTTTTTT. This encodes CASSPAGTRTGELFF.

This clone occurred a few times. The chain recombines TRBV28 with TRBJ2-5; TRBD1 matches at 8 bases. The J segment lost 1 base and the V segment lost 4 bases, leaving 5 bases of the junction unmatched. This CDR3 comprises 15 residues. Germline CDR1 is MDHEN and CDR2 is SYDVKM. The CDR3 DNA follows: TGTGCCAGCAGTTCCGGGGACAGGACCCAAGAGACCCAGTACTTC. It translates to CASSSGDRTQETQYF. The variable domain in full, with the rest retrieved from reference TRBV28 and TRBJ2-5, is DVKVTQSSRYLVKRTGEKVFLECVQDMDHENMFWYRQDPGLGLRLIYFSYDVKMKEKGDIPEGYSVSREKKERFSLILESASTNQTSMYLCASSSGDRTQETQYFGPGTRLLVL.

The CDR3 coding sequence is TGTGCCATCAGTGATTGGGACAGTCGTTCACCCCTCCACTTT. It translates to CAISDWDSRSPLHF. The V call is TRBV10-3, the J call TRBJ1-6; 7 bases are a match to TRBD1. V lost 3 bases, J lost 9 bases, and 5 bases stayed unmatched. This CDR3 is built from 14 residues. CDR1 and CDR2 (germline): ENHRY, SYGVKD.

The CDR3 spells CAISEMGGADTQYF. CDR3 in DNA: TGTGCCATCAGTGAAATGGGGGGTGCAGATACGCAGTATTTT. The chain employs TRBV10-3 and TRBJ2-3; TRBD2 might be the D (6 bases). Germline CDR1 ENHRY, CDR2 SYGVKD. The germline V and J ends were trimmed by 3 bases and 4 bases, with 11 bases remaining between them. The CDR3 extends over 14 amino acids.

This chain uses TRBV6-4 with TRBJ1-5, with D maybe TRBD1 (5 bases). Germline CDR1 MRHNA, CDR2 SNTAGT. The CDR3 is 18 residues long. V was trimmed by 6 bases and J by 0 bases, leaving 21 bases between them. The CDR3 nucleotides are TGTGCCAGCAGCGCCCCGTTGGGCAGGGAGGGTAGCAATCAGCCCCAGCATTTT. This codes for CASSAPLGREGSNQPQHF.

This clone showed up just a few times. V and J are TRBV9 and TRBJ2-5; 7 bases are a match to TRBD1. Looked up from germline, CDR1 is SGDLS and CDR2 is YYNGEE. V lost 0 bases and J lost 2; bases outside the gene matches: 10. CDR3 length equals 17 residues. CDR3 residues: CASSVVGRGSGQETQYF. The CDR3 coding sequence is TGTGCCAGCAGCGTAGTCGGCAGGGGGTCTGGTCAAGAGACCCAGTACTTC.

The chain uses TRBV19 and TRBJ1-1; D not certain. Trimming took off 3 bases at V and 2 bases at J, with 10 bases between the two ends. Germline V gene data show CDR1 as LNHDA and CDR2 as SQIVND (reference sequence). The CDR3 contains 14 residues. CDR3 amino acids: CASSIGWTNTEAFF. The CDR3 DNA reads as TGTGCCAGTAGTATCGGCTGGACTAACACTGAAGCTTTCTTT.

V and J are TRBV6-5 and TRBJ2-5, with 7 bases matching TRBD1. V dropped 6 bases and J dropped 5; count of bases not matched to a gene: 6. The CDR3 consists of 13 residues. The germline V gene encodes CDR1 MNHEY and CDR2 SVGAGI. The DNA of the CDR3 is TGTGCCAGCAGCGGCGACAGGGTGGAGACCCAGTACTTC. Its protein product is CASSGDRVETQYF.

This chain joins TRBV19 and TRBJ2-2; 7 bases align to TRBD1. V dropped 5 bases and J dropped 3; count of bases not matched to a gene: 3. The germline CDR1 and CDR2 sequences are LNHDA and SQIVND (reference sequence). The CDR3 covers 14 residues. CDR3 sequence: CASSEQGYTGELFF. CDR3 DNA: TGTGCCAGTAGTGAACAGGGGTACACCGGGGAGCTGTTTTTT.

The V and J genes are TRBV5-1 and TRBJ2-5; possible D gene TRBD2, 5 bases. Looked up from germline, CDR1 is SGHRS and CDR2 is YFSETQ. The CDR3 covers 14 residues. Between the trimmed V and J ends, which lost 1 base and 4 bases, there was a span of 11 bases. CDR3 in amino acids: CASSLIEGVETQYF. The DNA of the CDR3 is TGCGCCAGCAGCTTGATCGAGGGTGTAGAGACCCAGTACTTC.

This clone was observed a few times. This chain links TRBV30 with TRBJ2-7, with D tentatively TRBD2 (7 bases). Trimming cost V 6 bases and J 3 bases, with 18 bases left between them. The germline V gene encodes CDR1 GTSNPN and CDR2 SVGIG (reference sequence). The CDR3 spans 14 residues. The CDR3 DNA sequence: TGTGCCTGCTCCCGGGGGGCGCTTGGCTACGAGCAGTACTTC. This codes for CACSRGALGYEQYF.

This chain joins TRBV11-1 and TRBJ2-7; the D gene is possibly TRBD1 (6 bases). Germline CDR1 SGHAT, CDR2 FQDESV (reference sequence). CDR3 length: 14 amino acids. V dropped 1 base and J dropped 3 bases, with 10 bases sitting between them. The CDR3 protein is CASSLGGGVYEQYF. The CDR3 coding sequence is TGTGCCAGCAGCTTAGGAGGGGGAGTCTACGAGCAGTACTTC.

The chain employs TRBV5-1 and TRBJ2-7, with 9 nucleotides matching TRBD1. Looked up from germline, CDR1 is SGHRS and CDR2 is YFSETQ. V lost 6 bases, J lost 3 bases, and 7 bases stayed unmatched. The CDR3 covers 14 residues. CDR3 DNA sequence: TGCGCCAGCACCCCCGGGACAGGGAACTACGAGCAGTACTTC. Its translation: CASTPGTGNYEQYF.

The rearrangement joins TRBV9 to TRBJ2-1, with unresolved D. Germline CDR1 reads SGDLS; CDR2 reads YYNGEE. The CDR3 covers 15 residues. Trimming shortened V by 0 bases and J by 8 bases, and 15 bases separated the two germline ends. CDR3 region: CASSVEHNRVDEQFF. CDR3 coding DNA: TGTGCCAGCAGCGTAGAGCATAATCGGGTCGATGAGCAGTTCTTC.

V gene TRBV6-5 combines with J gene TRBJ1-3; D may be TRBD1 (5 bases). With 4 bases removed from V and 0 bases from J, the gap between germline ends came to 13 bases. Germline V gene data show CDR1 as MNHEY and CDR2 as SVGAGI. The CDR3 has 16 residues. CDR3 bases: TGTGCCAGCAGTTTGGGACTGACGAGCTCTGGAAACACCATATATTTT. Amino acids: CASSLGLTSSGNTIYF.